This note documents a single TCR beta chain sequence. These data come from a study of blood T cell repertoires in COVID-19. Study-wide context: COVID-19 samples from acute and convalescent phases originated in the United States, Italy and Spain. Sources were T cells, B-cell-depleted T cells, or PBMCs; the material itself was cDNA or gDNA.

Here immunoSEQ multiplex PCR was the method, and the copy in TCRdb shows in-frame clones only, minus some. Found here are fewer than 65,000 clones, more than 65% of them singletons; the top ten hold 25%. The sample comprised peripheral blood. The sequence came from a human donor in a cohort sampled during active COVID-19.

This CDR3 reads CASSPFGLAGPNEQFF. The CDR3, as DNA: TGTGCCAGCAGTCCCTTCGGACTAGCGGGGCCCAATGAGCAGTTCTTC. The genes are TRBV27 and TRBJ2-1, with 12 positions matching TRBD2. J lost 6 bases, V lost 5 bases, and 8 bases had no gene match. The CDR3 sequence is 16 residues long. From germline, CDR1 is MNHEY and CDR2 SMNVEV (reference sequence).